A selection of T cell receptor beta chains follows, all from one sample in a study of T cell responses to AZD1222 COVID-19 vaccine. Sequencing used immunoSEQ multiplex PCR; TCRdb keeps in-frame clones, though not all of them. Of about 100,000 clones listed, roughly 89% were seen once; the top ten hold about a sixth. The sequencing used peripheral blood, collected on day 0 of AZD1222 vaccination. These TCRs come from an adult in good health. Both conserved end residues are part of each CDR3.

V gene: TRBV3-1/TRBV3-2
CDR3 protein: CASSQAAYRGEHEQYF

V gene: TRBV7-9
CDR3 protein: CASSIRNTEAFF

V gene: TRBV19
CDR3 protein: CASRATSAGGYGYTF

V gene: TRBV3-1/TRBV3-2
CDR3 protein: CASSRDSQVTDTQYF

V gene: TRBV19
CDR3 protein: CATTRGGYRQMNTEAFF

V gene: TRBV19
CDR3 protein: CASSYGQGINQPQHF

V gene: TRBV5-6
CDR3 protein: CASSLGRGNYGYTF

V gene: TRBV7-9
CDR3 protein: CASRPTGSYEQYF

V gene: TRBV29-1
CDR3 protein: CSVRSGSAYNEQFF

V gene: TRBV12-3/TRBV12-4
CDR3 protein: CATSRANVLTF

V gene: TRBV7-8
CDR3 protein: CASSRDRGNTEAFF

V gene: TRBV2
CDR3 protein: CASSERSSTGELFF

V gene: TRBV5-4
CDR3 protein: CASSFGATDTQYF

V gene: TRBV6-5
CDR3 protein: CASIGGRDGYTF

V gene: TRBV11-1
CDR3 protein: CASSLSGRGGSYEQYF

V gene: TRBV21-1
CDR3 protein: CASSKRKGLAVYTGELFF

V gene: TRBV20-1
CDR3 protein: CSASWGPGYTF

V gene: TRBV28
CDR3 protein: CASSSQHRVVVFGYTF

V gene: TRBV3-1/TRBV3-2
CDR3 protein: CASGDHSSGNTIYF

V gene: TRBV6-5
CDR3 protein: CASGYGLNYGYTF

V gene: TRBV5-5
CDR3 protein: CASSLRTGGNQPQHF

V gene: TRBV25-1
CDR3 protein: CASSATLAYEQYF

V gene: TRBV29-1
CDR3 protein: CSVHSGSTGELFF

V gene: TRBV3-1/TRBV3-2
CDR3 protein: CASSQAGTGSEPQHF

V gene: TRBV5-1
CDR3 protein: CASSLQGNTEEAFF

V gene: TRBV2
CDR3 protein: CASRGTDTTNTGELFF

V gene: TRBV19
CDR3 protein: CASSLTGGTYNEQFF

V gene: TRBV2
CDR3 protein: CASRGSPNSPLHF

V gene: TRBV6-2/TRBV6-3
CDR3 protein: CASTPGGNTEAFF

V gene: TRBV4-2
CDR3 protein: CASSQESTGAPNTGELFF

V gene: TRBV11-2
CDR3 protein: CASSLGGTITDTQYF

V gene: TRBV5-1
CDR3 protein: CASSLRAGLSGNTIYF

V gene: TRBV5-1
CDR3 protein: CASSTYGGNYEQYF

V gene: TRBV5-1
CDR3 protein: CASRQGGEQYF

V gene: TRBV7-9
CDR3 protein: CASSLGSQGGKNYGYTF

V gene: TRBV7-2
CDR3 protein: CASSLLSGGTDTQYF

V gene: TRBV27
CDR3 protein: CASSLWSGGNEQYF

V gene: TRBV12-3/TRBV12-4
CDR3 protein: CASKADYNEQFF

V gene: TRBV6-5
CDR3 protein: CASSFGGILNTEAFF

V gene: TRBV5-1
CDR3 protein: CASSLVLAGGQETQYF

V gene: TRBV7-9
CDR3 protein: CASSQRALSNEQFF

V gene: TRBV2
CDR3 protein: CASTVEIPGELFF

V gene: TRBV4-1
CDR3 protein: CASSPGLRGPAGELFF

V gene: TRBV9
CDR3 protein: CASSVGQGGGYTF

V gene: TRBV5-1
CDR3 protein: CASSFRGEIYEQYF

V gene: TRBV12-3/TRBV12-4
CDR3 protein: CASAGSLYEQYF

V gene: TRBV19
CDR3 protein: CASQAGGNQPQHF

V gene: TRBV6-2/TRBV6-3
CDR3 protein: CASSYDPGAQETQYF

V gene: TRBV7-2
CDR3 protein: CASSLLRGGQTQYF

V gene: TRBV7-2
CDR3 protein: CASSLDPSGNNEQFF

V gene: TRBV5-4
CDR3 protein: CASSLRRPVGTEAFF

V gene: TRBV2
CDR3 protein: CASSESGRVHYGYTF

V gene: TRBV11-3
CDR3 protein: CASSLLGNQNTEAFF

V gene: TRBV7-2
CDR3 protein: CASSPSPSRGTYNEQFF